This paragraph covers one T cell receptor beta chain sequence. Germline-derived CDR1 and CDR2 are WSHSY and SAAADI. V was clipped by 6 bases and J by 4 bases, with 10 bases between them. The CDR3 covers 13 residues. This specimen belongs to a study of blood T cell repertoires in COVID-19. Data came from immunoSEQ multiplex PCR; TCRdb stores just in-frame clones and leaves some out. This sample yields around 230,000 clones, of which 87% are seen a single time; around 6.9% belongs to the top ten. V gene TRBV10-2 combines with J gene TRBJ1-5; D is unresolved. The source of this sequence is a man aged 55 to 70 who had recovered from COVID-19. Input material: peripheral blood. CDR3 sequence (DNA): TGCGCCAGCAGGAATCGCGGAAATCAGCCCCAGCATTTT. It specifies CASRNRGNQPQHF.